Listed below are T cell receptor beta chains from one sample, sequenced in a study of blood T cell repertoires in COVID-19. Produced via immunoSEQ multiplex PCR; TCRdb's table is partial and in-frame only. The sample holds under 60,000 clones, around 90% seen once. Source material: peripheral blood. Receptors were obtained from a man aged 45-65 years with active COVID-19. Both conserved end residues are trimmed from each CDR3. The size of a clone is reported for some rows only, either as once, few or many, or as a class for expanded clones.

V	J	size	CDR3
TRBV18	TRBJ1-2	.	ASTSKIEGSGYT
TRBV9	TRBJ2-7	once	ASTVGQGAHEQY
TRBV2	TRBJ1-2	.	ASSEGGHT
TRBV28	TRBJ2-4	.	ASSLPRDRVVKNIQY
TRBV4-3	TRBJ2-1	.	ASSRLPPELGTGINEQF
TRBV7-2	TRBJ2-7	.	ASSPSRGSSEQY
TRBV5-1	TRBJ2-7	once	ASSLQGQVFYEQY
TRBV4-1	TRBJ1-1	.	ASSQVQGAVNTEAF
TRBV3-1/TRBV3-2	TRBJ2-7	.	ASSPLRGSYYEQY
TRBV5-5	TRBJ2-5	once	ASSSPGARETQY
TRBV9	TRBJ2-7	.	ASSVGTHGGTYEQY
TRBV9	TRBJ2-1	once	ASSVRWRESYNEQF
TRBV27	TRBJ2-3	.	ASSLFRGLADTQY
TRBV7-2	TRBJ2-3	.	ASSKLAGGKVDTQY
TRBV12-3/TRBV12-4	TRBJ1-4	few	ASGTSGEKLF
TRBV11-2	TRBJ1-1	.	ASSYPGRTTEAF
TRBV28	TRBJ1-6	few	ASSTGGVKTD